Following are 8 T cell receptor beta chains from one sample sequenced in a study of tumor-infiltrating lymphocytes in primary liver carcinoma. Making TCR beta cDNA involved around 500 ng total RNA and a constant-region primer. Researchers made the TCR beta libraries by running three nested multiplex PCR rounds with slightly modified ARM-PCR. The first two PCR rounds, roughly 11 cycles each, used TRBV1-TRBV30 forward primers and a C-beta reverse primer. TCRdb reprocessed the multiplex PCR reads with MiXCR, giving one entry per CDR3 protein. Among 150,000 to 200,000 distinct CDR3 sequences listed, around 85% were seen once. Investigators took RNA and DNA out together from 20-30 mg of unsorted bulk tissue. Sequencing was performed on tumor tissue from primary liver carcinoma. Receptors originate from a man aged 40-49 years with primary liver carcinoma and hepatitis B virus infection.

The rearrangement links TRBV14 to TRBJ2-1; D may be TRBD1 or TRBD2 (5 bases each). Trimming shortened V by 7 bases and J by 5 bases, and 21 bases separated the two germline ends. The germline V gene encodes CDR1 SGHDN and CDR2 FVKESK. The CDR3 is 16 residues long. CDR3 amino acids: CASNAASGRVNNEQFF. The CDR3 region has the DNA TGTGCCAGCAATGCCGCATCGGGACGGGTAAACAATGAGCAGTTCTTC.

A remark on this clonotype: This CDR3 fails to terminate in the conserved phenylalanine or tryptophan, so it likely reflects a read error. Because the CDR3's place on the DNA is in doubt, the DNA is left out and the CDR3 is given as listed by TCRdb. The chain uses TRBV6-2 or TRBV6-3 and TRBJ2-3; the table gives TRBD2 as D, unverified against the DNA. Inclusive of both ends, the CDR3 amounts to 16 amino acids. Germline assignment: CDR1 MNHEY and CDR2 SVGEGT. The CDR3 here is CASSPGLAGAGDTQFS.

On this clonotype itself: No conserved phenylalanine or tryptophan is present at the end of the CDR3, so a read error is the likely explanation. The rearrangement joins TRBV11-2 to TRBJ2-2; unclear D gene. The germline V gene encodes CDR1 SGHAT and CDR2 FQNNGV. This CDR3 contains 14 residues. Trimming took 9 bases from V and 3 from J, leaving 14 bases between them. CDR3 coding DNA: TGTGCCAGTAGCACAGTCTCGGACACCGGGGAGCTGTTTTCT. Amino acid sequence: CASSTVSDTGELFS.

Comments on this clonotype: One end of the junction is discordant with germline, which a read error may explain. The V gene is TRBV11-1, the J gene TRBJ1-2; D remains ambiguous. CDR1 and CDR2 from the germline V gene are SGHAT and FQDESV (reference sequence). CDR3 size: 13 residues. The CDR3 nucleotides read TGTGCCAGCAATTTGGTCCATAACTATGGCTACACTTTT. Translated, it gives CASNLVHNYGYTF.

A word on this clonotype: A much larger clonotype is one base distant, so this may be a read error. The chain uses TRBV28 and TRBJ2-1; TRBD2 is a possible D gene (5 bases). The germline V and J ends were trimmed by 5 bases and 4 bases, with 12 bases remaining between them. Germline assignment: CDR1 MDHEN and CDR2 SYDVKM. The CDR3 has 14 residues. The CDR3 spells CASSPARGYNEQFF. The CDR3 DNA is TGTGCCAGCAGTCCAGCGAGAGGGTACAATGAGCAGTTCTTC.

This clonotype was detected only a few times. The CDR3 DNA follows: TGTGCCAGCACCATCTCTGGGACTAACGTCCTGACTTTC. It codes for CASTISGTNVLTF. This rearrangement joins TRBV12-3 or TRBV12-4 to TRBJ2-6, with D maybe TRBD2 (6 bases). V dropped 7 bases and J dropped 10 bases, with 14 bases sitting between them. The CDR3 has 13 amino acids.

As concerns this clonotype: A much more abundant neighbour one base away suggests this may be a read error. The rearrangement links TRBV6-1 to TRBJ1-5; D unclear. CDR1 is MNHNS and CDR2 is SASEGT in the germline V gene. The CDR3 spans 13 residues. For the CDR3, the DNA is TGTGTCAGCATTAGCGTCCTTGGCGGGACCCAGCATTTT. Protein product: CVSISVLGGTQHF.

The CDR3 loop reads CTNRGGTVQETQYF. The CDR3 bases are TGTACTAACAGGGGAGGGACAGTACAAGAGACCCAGTACTTC. The chain uses TRBV12-3 or TRBV12-4 and TRBJ2-5; D assignment may be TRBD1 or TRBD2 (7 bases each). CDR3 length: 14 amino acids.